A few counts support the clone carrying this T cell receptor beta chain. This record belongs to a study of T cells in Graves' hyperthyroidism and ophthalmopathy. The CDR3 covers 15 residues. V gave up 5 bases and J gave up 7 bases; unmatched junction bases: 8. Germline CDR1 reads KGHSH; CDR2 reads LQKENI. TCR beta CDR3 region amplification was performed from RNA transcripts. In the first-round RT-PCR of the TCR CDR3, the HTBI primer set was used. TCRdb re-called the multiplex PCR reads with MiXCR, one entry per CDR3 protein. The sample lists 330,000 or so distinct CDR3 sequences, approximately 18% seen once, with about 40% in the top ten.

The sample comprised blood. This receptor was taken from a middle-aged man with Graves' ophthalmopathy. The rearrangement uses TRBV18 and TRBJ1-6, with 7 bases fitting TRBD1. CDR3 sequence (DNA): TGTGCCAGCTCAACTCTGGACAGGCGGAATTCACCCCTCCACTTT. It codes for CASSTLDRRNSPLHF. Looking up the rest from reference TRBV18 and TRBJ1-6 gives the full variable domain: NAGVMQNPRHLVRRRGQEARLRCSPMKGHSHVYWYRQLPEEGLKFMVYLQKENIIDESGMPKERFSAEFPKEGPSILRIQQVVRGDSAAYFCASSTLDRRNSPLHFGNGTRLTVT.